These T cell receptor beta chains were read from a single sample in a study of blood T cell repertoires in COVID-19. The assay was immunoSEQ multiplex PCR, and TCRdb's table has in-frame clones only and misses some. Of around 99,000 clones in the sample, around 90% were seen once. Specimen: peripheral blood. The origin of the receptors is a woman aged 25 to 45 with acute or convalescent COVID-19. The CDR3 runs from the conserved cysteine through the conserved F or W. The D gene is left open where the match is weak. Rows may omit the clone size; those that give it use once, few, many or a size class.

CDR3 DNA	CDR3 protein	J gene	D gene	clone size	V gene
TGTGCCACCCTAGACCGGACGGGGTCACCCCTCCACTTT	CATLDRTGSPLHF	TRBJ1-6	NA	NA	TRBV6-5
TGTGCCAGCAGCTCCCGGGGGTCTCGGCTGGAGCAGTACTTC	CASSSRGSRLEQYF	TRBJ2-7	NA	NA	TRBV11-3
TGTGCCAGCTCAGCGGGAACTGAAGCTTTCTTT	CASSAGTEAFF	TRBJ1-1	NA	NA	TRBV18
TGCCCAGGGACAGGCGGAGATACGCAGTATTTT	CPGTGGDTQYF	TRBJ2-3	TRBD1	NA	TRBV10-1
TGCGCCAGCAGCCCGGGTATTTGGGCTGGAAACACCATATATTTT	CASSPGIWAGNTIYF	TRBJ1-3	NA	few	TRBV5-1
TGTGCCAGCTCACTTTATCCGGCTAGCGGGACGAACGAGCAGTACTTC	CASSLYPASGTNEQYF	TRBJ2-7	TRBD2	once	TRBV18
TGTGCCAGCAGCTCCTACGGGAACACCGACTATGGCTACACCTTC	CASSSYGNTDYGYTF	TRBJ1-2	NA	NA	TRBV11-3
TGTGCCAGCAGCGTAGGGGCGTTAGCGGGGGAATACAATGAGCAGTTCTTC	CASSVGALAGEYNEQFF	TRBJ2-1	TRBD2	NA	TRBV9
TGTGCCAGCAGTCCACGGCCGAGGGTAGGAGAGACCCAGTACTTC	CASSPRPRVGETQYF	TRBJ2-5	NA	NA	TRBV6-5
TGTGCCAGCAGCCCAACGGGATTTCAAGAGACCCAGTACTTC	CASSPTGFQETQYF	TRBJ2-5	NA	NA	TRBV5-4
TGTGCCAGCAGCCCGGGACAGACGCCCCACGAGCAGTACTTC	CASSPGQTPHEQYF	TRBJ2-7	TRBD1	NA	TRBV7-3